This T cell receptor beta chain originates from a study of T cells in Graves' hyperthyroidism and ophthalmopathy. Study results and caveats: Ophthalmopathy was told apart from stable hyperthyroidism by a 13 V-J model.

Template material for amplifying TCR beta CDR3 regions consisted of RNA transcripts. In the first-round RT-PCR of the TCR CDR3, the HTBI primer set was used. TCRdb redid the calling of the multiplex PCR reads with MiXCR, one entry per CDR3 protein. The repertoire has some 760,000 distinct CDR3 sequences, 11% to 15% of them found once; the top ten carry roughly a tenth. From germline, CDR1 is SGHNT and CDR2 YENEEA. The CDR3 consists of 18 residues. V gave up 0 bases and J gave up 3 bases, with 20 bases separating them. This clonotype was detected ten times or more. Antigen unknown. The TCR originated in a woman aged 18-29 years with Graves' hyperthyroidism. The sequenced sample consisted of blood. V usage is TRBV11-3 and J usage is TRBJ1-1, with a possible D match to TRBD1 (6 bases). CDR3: CASSLDRDISSTYTEAFF. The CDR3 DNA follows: TGTGCCAGCAGCTTAGATCGGGACATCTCCTCTACCTACACTGAAGCTTTCTTT.